This TCR beta chain was sequenced in a study of T-cell reconstitution after alpha-beta-depleted transplantation in children. Construction of the TCRbeta library involved unique molecular identifiers. MiXCR, run by TCRdb on the PCR reads, gives a single entry per CDR3 protein. The sample has roughly 670,000 distinct CDR3 sequences; less than 15% are singletons. This CDR3 is built from 14 residues. Germline CDR1 is SGHRS and CDR2 is YFSETQ. V was pared by 1 base and J by 5 bases, with 12 bases between. This clonotype occurred many times. The target antigen is unknown. Study-level points and caveats: By about two months after transplant, alpha-beta T cells reportedly arose from several hundred graft clones that had expanded. In some patients, recipient T cells and intrathymic progenitors surviving conditioning explained high day-60 diversity.

The chain employs TRBV5-1 and TRBJ2-5, with D perhaps TRBD1 or TRBD2 (5 bases each). The source is a girl aged 2-10 years with congenital amegakaryocytic thrombocytopenia, due to receive a stem cell transplant. The starting material was PBMCs, obtained before TCRalphabeta/CD19-depleted stem cell transplant. Here the CDR3 DNA reads TGCGCCAGCAGCTTGAGGGACCAGGTGGAGACCCAGTACTTC. Translation gives CASSLRDQVETQYF.